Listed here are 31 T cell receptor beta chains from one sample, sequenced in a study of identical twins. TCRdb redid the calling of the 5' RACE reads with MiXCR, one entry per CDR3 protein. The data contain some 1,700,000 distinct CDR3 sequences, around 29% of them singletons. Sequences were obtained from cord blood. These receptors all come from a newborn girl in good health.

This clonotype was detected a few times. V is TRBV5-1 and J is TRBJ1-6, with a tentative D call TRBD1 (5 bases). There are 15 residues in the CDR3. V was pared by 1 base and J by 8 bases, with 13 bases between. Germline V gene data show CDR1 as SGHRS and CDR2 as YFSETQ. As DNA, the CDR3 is TGCGCCAGCAGCTTGCAGGGCTTCGGGGATTCACCCCTCCACTTT. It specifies CASSLQGFGDSPLHF.

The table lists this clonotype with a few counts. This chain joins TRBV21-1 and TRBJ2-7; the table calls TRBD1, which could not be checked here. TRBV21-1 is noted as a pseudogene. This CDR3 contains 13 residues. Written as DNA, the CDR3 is TGTGCCAGCAGCGGCCGGGACCGCAATGAGCAGTACTTC. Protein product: CASSGRDRNEQYF.

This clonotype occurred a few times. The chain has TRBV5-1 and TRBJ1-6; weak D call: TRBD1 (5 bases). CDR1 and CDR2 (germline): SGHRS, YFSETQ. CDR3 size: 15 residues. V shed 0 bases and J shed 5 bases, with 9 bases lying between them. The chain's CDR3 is CASSLEPGHNSPLHF. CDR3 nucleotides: TGCGCCAGCAGCTTGGAACCGGGACATAATTCACCCCTCCACTTT.

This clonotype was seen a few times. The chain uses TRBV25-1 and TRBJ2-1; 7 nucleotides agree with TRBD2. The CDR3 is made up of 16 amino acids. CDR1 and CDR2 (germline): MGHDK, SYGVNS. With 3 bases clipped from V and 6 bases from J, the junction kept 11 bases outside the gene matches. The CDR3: CASSEALAVGGNEQFF. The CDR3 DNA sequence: TGTGCCAGCAGTGAGGCGCTAGCGGTTGGAGGCAATGAGCAGTTCTTC.

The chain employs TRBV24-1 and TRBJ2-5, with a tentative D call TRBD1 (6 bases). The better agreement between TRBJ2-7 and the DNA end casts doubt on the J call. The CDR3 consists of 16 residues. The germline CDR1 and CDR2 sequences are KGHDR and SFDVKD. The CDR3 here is CATSDLRTGHYNEQYF. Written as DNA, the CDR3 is TGTGCCACCAGTGATTTGCGAACAGGGCATTACAACGAGCAGTACTTC.

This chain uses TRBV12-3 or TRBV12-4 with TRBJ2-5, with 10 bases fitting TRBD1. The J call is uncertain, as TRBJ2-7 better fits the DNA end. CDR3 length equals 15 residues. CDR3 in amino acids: CASSSMWTGGYEQYF. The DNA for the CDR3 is TGTGCCAGCAGTTCGATGTGGACAGGGGGTTACGAGCAGTACTTC.

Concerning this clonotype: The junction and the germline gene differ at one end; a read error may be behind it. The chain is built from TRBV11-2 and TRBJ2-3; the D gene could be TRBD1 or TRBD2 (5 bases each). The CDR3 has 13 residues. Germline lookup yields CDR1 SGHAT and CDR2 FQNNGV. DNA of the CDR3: TGTGCCAGCAGCCCCGGGACCTCAGATATGCAGTATTTT. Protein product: CASSPGTSDMQYF.

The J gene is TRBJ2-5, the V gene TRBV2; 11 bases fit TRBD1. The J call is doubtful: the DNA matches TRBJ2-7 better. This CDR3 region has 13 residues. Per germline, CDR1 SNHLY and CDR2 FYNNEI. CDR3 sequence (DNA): TGTGCCAGCAGCTGGACAGGGGGCTTCGAGCAGTACTTC. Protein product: CASSWTGGFEQYF.

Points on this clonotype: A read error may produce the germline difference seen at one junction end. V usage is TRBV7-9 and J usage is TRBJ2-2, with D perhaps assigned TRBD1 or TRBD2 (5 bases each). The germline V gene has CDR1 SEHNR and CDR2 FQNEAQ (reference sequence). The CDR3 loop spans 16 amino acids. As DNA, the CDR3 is TGTTCCAGCACCGAAAGAGGGGTCGCGAACACCGGGGAGCTGTTTTTT. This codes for CSSTERGVANTGELFF.

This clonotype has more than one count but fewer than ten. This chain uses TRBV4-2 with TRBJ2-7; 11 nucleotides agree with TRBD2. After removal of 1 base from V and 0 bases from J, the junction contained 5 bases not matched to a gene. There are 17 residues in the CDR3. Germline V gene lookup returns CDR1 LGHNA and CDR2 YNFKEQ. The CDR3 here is CASSQALAGGTSYEQYF. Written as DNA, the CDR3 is TGTGCCAGCAGCCAAGCGCTAGCGGGGGGCACCTCCTACGAGCAGTACTTC.

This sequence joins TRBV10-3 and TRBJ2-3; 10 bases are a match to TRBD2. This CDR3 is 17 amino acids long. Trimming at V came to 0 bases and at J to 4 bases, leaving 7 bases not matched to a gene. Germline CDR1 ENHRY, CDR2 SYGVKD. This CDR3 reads CAISESQRGGLADTQYF. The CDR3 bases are TGTGCCATCAGTGAGTCTCAGCGGGGGGGCTTGGCAGATACGCAGTATTTT.

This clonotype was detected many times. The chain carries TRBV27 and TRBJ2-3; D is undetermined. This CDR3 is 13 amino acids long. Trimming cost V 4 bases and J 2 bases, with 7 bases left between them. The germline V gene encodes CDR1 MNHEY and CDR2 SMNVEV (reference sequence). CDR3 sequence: CASSSLNTDTQYF. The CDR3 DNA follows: TGTGCCAGCAGTTCCCTGAACACAGATACGCAGTATTTT.

The CDR3 DNA sequence: TGCAGTGCAAAGAGGCCCCTCAGCGGGGGGGCCGCGGGCAAAAACATTCAGTACTTC. It translates to CSAKRPLSGGAAGKNIQYF. V gene TRBV20-1 combines with J gene TRBJ2-4, with TRBD2 matching 10 bases. The CDR3 is 19 residues long. The V and J ends lost 6 bases and 3 bases, in that order; junction bases with no gene match: 20. CDR1 and CDR2 from the germline V gene are DFQATT and SNEGSKA (reference sequence).

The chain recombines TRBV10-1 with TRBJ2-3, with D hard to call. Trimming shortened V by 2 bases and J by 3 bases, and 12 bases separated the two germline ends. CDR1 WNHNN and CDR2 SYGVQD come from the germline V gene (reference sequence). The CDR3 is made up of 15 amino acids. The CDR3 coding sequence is TGCGCCAGCAGTGAGCCCCCTGGCTGGACAGATACGCAGTATTTT. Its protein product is CASSEPPGWTDTQYF.

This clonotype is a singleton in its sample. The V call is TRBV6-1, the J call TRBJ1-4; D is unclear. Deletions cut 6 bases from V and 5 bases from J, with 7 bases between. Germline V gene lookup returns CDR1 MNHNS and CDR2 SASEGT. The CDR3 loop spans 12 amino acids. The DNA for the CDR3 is TGTGCCAGCAGGAGTCCCAATGAAAAACTGTTTTTT. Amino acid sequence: CASRSPNEKLFF.

The CDR3 protein is CASSTSSGRATDTQYF. In nucleotides, the CDR3 is TGCGCCAGCAGTACAAGTAGCGGGAGGGCCACAGATACGCAGTATTTT. The chain carries TRBV5-1 and TRBJ2-3; TRBD2 matches 11 bases. The germline gives CDR1 SGHRS, CDR2 YFSETQ. Trimming took 5 bases from V and 2 from J; bases not matched to a gene: 7. This CDR3 spans 16 amino acids.

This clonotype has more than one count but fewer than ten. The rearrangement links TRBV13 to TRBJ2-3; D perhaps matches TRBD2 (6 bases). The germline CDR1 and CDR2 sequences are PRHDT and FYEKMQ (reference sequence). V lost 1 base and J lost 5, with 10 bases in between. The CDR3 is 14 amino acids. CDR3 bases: TGTGCCAGCAGCTTAGCGGGGAGGATAGATACGCAGTATTTT. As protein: CASSLAGRIDTQYF.

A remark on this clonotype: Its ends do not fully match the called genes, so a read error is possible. CDR3 residues: CASSLSWRLNNSPPHF. For the CDR3, the DNA is TGTGCCAGCAGTTTATCCTGGCGGCTGAATAATTCACCCCCCCACTTT. The rearrangement joins TRBV28 to TRBJ1-6; D gene uncertain. The CDR3 extends over 16 amino acids. The germline CDR1 and CDR2 sequences are MDHEN and SYDVKM.

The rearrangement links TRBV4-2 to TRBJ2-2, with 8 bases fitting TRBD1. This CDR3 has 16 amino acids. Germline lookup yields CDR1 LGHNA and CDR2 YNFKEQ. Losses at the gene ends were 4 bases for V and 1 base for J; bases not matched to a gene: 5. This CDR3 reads CASSPWDRLNTGELFF. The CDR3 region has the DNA TGTGCCAGCAGCCCTTGGGACAGGCTGAACACCGGGGAGCTGTTTTTT.

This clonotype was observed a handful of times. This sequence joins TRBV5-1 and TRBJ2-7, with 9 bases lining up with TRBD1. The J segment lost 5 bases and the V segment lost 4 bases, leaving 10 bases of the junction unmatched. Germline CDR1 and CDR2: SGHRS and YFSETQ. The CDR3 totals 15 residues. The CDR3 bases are TGCGCCAGCAGCACCACGGGACAGGGACGGGACGAGCAGTACTTC. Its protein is CASSTTGQGRDEQYF. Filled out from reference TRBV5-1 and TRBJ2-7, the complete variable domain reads KAGVTQTPRYLIKTRGQQVTLSCSPISGHRSVSWYQQTPGQGLQFLFEYFSETQRNKGNFPGRFSGRQFSNSRSEMNVSTLELGDSALYLCASSTTGQGRDEQYFGPGTRLTVT.

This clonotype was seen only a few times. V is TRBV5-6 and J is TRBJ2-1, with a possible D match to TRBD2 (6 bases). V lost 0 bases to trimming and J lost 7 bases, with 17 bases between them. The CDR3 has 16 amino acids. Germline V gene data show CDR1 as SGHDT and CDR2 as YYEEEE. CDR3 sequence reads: CASSLVGTYLWNEQFF. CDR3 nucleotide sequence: TGTGCCAGCAGCTTGGTGGGGACTTACCTTTGGAATGAGCAGTTCTTC. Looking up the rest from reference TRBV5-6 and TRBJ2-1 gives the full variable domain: DAGVTQSPTHLIKTRGQQVTLRCSPKSGHDTVSWYQQALGQGPQFIFQYYEEEERQRGNFPDRFSGHQFPNYSSELNVNALLLGDSALYLCASSLVGTYLWNEQFFGPGTRLTVL.

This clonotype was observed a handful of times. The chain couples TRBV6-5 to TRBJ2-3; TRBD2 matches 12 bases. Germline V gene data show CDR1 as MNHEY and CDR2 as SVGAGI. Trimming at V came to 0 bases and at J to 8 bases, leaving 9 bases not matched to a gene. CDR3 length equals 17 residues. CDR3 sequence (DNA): TGTGCCAGCAGTTACTCGACACTAGCGGGAGGAAGTGGTACGCAGTATTTT. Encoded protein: CASSYSTLAGGSGTQYF.

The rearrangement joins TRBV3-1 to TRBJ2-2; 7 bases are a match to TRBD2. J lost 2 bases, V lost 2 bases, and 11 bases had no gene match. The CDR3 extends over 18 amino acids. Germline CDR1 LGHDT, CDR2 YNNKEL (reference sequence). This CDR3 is CASSQPRSSGFNTGELFF. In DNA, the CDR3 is TGTGCCAGCAGCCAACCTCGGTCTAGCGGATTCAACACCGGGGAGCTGTTTTTT.

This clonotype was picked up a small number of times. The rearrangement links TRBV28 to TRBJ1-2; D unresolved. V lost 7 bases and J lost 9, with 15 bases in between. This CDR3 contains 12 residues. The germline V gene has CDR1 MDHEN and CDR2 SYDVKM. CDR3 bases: TGTGCCAGCACCGTGCAAACGGGGAGCTACACCTTC. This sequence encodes CASTVQTGSYTF.

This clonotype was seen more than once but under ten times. CDR3 bases: TGTGCCACCAGTGATCTTCTGTCCTTCACCTTC. Its protein product is CATSDLLSFTF. The chain has TRBV24-1 and TRBJ1-2; D gene unclear. V was cut by 3 bases and J by 13 bases, with 11 bases left in between. Per germline, CDR1 KGHDR and CDR2 SFDVKD. CDR3 length: 11 amino acids.

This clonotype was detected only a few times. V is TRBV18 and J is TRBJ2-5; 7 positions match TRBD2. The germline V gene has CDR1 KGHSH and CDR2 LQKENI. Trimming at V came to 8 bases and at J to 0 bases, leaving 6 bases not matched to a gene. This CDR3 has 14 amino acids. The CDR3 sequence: CASSPAGYQETQYF. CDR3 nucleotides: TGTGCCAGCAGCCCAGCGGGGTACCAAGAGACCCAGTACTTC.

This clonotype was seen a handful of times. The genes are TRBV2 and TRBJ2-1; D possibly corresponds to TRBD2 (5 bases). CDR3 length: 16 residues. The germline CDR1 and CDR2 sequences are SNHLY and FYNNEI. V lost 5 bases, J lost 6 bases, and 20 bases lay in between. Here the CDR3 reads CASSKISGSLSNEQFF. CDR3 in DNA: TGTGCCAGCAGTAAGATCTCGGGGTCCTTATCCAATGAGCAGTTCTTC.

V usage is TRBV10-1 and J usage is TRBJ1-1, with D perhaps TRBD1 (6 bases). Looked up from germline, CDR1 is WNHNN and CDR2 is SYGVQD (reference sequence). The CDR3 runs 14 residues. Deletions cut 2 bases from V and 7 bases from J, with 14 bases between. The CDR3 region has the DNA TGCGCCAGCAGTGAGCCCCCTGACAGGAGTGAAGCTTTCTTT. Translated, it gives CASSEPPDRSEAFF.

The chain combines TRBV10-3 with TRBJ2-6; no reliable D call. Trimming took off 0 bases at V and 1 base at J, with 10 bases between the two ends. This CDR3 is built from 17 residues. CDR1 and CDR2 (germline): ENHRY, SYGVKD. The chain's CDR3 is CAISESPGPSGANVLTF. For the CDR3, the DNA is TGTGCCATCAGTGAGTCGCCAGGTCCTTCTGGGGCCAACGTCCTGACTTTC.

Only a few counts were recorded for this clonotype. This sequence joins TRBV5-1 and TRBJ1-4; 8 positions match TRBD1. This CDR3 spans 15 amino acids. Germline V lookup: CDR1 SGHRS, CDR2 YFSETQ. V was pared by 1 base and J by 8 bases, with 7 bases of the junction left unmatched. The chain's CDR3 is CASSLRGQVNEKLFF. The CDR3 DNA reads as TGCGCCAGCAGCTTGCGGGGACAGGTGAACGAAAAACTGTTTTTT.

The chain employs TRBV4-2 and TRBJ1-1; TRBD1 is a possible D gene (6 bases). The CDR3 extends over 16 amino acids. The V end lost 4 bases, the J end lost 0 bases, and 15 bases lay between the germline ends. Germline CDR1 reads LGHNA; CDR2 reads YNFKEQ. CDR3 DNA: TGTGCCAGCAGCCGTGACAGGAGGAGGGTGAACACTGAAGCTTTCTTT. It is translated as CASSRDRRRVNTEAFF.